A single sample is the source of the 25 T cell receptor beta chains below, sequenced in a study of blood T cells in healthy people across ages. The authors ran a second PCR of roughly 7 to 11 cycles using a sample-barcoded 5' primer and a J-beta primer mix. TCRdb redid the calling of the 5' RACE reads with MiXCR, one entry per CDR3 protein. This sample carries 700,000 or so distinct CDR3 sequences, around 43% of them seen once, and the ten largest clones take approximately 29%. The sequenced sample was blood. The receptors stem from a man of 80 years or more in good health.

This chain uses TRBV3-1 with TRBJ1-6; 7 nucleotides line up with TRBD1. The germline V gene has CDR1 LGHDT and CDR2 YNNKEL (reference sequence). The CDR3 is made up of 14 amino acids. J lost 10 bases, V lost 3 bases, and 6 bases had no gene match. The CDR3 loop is CASSHGTGESPLHF. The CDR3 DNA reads TGTGCCAGCAGCCACGGTACAGGGGAGTCACCCCTCCACTTT.

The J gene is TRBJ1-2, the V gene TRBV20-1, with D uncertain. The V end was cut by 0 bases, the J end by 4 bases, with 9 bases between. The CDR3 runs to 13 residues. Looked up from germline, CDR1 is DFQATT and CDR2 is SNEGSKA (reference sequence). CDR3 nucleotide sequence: TGCAGTGCTAGAGATAAGACAAGCTATGGCTACACCTTC. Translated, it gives CSARDKTSYGYTF.

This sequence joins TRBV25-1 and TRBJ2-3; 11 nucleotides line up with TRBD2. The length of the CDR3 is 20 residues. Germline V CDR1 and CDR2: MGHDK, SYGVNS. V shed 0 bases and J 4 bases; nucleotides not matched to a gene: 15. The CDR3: CASSEYRGTGLAGGSDTQYF. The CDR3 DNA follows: TGTGCCAGCAGTGAATATAGGGGGACTGGTCTAGCGGGGGGATCAGATACGCAGTATTTT.

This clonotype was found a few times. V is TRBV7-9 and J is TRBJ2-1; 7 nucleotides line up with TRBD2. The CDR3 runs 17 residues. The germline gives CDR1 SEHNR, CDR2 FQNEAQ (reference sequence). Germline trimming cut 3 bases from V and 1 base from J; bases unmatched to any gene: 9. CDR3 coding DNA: TGTGCCAGCAGCTTTTTGGGGGGGGGTCCGTCCTACAATGAGCAGTTCTTC. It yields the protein CASSFLGGGPSYNEQFF.

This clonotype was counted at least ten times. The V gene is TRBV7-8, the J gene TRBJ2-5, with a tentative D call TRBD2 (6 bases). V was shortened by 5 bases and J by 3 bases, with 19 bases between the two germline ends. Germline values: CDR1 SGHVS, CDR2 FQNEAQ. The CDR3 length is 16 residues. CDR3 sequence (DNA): TGTGCCAGCAGCCTTTCGCGCGGCGGGGCGGAAGAGACCCAGTACTTC. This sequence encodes CASSLSRGGAEETQYF.

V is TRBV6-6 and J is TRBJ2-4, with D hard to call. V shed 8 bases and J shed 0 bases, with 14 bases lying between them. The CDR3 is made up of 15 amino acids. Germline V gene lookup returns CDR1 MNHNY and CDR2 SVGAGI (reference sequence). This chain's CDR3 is CASGSVTLAKNIQYF. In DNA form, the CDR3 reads TGTGCCAGCGGTTCTGTAACCTTAGCCAAAAACATTCAGTACTTC.

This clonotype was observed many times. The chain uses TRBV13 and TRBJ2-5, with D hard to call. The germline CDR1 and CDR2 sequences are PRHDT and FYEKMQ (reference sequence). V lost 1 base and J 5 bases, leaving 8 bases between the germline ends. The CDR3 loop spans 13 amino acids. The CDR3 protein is CASSLVSWETQYF. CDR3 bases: TGTGCCAGCAGCTTAGTGTCTTGGGAGACCCAGTACTTC.

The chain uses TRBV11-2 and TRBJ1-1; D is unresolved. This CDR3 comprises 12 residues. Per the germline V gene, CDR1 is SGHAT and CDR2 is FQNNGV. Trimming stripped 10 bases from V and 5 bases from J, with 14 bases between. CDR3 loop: CANTPYRTEAFF. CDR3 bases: TGTGCCAACACCCCGTACCGAACTGAAGCTTTCTTT.

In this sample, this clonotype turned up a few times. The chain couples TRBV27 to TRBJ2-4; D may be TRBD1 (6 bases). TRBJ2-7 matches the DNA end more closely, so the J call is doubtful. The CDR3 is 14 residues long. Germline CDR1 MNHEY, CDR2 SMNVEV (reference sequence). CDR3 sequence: CASSLRQVGYEQYF. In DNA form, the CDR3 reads TGTGCCAGTAGTCTCCGACAGGTTGGGTACGAGCAGTACTTC.

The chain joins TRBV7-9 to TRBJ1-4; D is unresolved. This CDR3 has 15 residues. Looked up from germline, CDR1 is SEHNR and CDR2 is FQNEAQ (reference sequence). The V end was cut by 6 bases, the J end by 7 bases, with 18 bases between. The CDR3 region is CASSRTVDLSEKLFF. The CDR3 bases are TGTGCCAGCAGTCGGACCGTGGACCTCAGTGAAAAACTGTTTTTT.

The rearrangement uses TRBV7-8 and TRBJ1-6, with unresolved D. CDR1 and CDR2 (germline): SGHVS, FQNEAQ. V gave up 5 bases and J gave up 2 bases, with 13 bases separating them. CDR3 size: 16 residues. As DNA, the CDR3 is TGTGCCAGCAGCCAAGCGACCGTGGCCTATAATTCACCCCTCCACTTT. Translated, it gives CASSQATVAYNSPLHF.

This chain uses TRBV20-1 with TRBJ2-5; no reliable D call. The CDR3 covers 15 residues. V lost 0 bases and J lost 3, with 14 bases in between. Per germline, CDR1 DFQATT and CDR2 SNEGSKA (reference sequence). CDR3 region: CSARDPAASKETQYF. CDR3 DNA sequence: TGCAGTGCTAGAGATCCGGCGGCGTCAAAAGAGACCCAGTACTTC.

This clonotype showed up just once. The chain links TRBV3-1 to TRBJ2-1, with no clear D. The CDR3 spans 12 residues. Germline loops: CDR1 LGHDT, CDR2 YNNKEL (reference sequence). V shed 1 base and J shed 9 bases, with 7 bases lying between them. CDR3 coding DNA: TGTGCCAGCAGCCAAGTGCGGAGTGAGCAGTTCTTC. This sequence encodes CASSQVRSEQFF.

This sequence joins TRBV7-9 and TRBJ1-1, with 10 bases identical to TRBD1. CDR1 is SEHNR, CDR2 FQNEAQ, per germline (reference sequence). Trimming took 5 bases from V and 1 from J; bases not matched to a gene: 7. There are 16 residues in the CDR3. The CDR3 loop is CASSPRGQGSNTEAFF. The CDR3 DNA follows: TGTGCCAGCAGCCCACGGGGACAGGGGTCGAACACTGAAGCTTTCTTT.

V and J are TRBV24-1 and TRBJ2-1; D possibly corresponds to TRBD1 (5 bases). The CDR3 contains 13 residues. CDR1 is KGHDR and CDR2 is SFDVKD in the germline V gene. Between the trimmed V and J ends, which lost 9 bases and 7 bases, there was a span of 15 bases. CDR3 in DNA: TGTGCCACCCAAGACAGCGTTGGTAATGAGCAGTTCTTC. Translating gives CATQDSVGNEQFF.

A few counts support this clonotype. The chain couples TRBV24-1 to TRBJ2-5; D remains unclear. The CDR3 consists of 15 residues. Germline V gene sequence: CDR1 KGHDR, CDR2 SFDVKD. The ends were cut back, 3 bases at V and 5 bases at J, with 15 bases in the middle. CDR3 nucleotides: TGTGCCACCAGTGATAGAGCACGGCCGCCGGAGACCCAGTACTTC. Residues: CATSDRARPPETQYF.

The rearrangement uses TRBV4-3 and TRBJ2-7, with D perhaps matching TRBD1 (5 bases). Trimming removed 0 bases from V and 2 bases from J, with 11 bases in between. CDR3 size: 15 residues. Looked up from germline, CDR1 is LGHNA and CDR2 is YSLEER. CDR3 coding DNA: TGCGCCAGCAGCCAAGACCACAGGCCCCCCTACGAGCAGTACTTC. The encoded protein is CASSQDHRPPYEQYF.

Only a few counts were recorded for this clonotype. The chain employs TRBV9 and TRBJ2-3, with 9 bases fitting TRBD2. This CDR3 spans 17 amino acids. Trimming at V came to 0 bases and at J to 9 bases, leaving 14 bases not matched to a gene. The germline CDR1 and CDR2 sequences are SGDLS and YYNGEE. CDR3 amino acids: CASSVGPSGASEGTQYF. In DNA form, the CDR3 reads TGTGCCAGCAGCGTAGGTCCTAGCGGGGCCTCTGAGGGAACGCAGTATTTT.

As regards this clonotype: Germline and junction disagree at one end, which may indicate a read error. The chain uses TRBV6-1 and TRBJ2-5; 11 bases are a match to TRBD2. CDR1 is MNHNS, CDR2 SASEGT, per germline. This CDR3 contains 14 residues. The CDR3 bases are TGTGCCAGCAATAGCGGGGGGGCTCAAGAGGCCCAGTACTTC. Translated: CASNSGGAQEAQYF.

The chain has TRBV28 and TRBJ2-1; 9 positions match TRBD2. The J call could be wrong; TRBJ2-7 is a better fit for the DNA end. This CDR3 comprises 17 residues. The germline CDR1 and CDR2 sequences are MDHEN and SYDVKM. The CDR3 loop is CASSQGSGGASYNEQYF. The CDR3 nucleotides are TGTGCCAGCAGTCAAGGTAGCGGGGGCGCTTCCTACAATGAGCAGTACTTC.

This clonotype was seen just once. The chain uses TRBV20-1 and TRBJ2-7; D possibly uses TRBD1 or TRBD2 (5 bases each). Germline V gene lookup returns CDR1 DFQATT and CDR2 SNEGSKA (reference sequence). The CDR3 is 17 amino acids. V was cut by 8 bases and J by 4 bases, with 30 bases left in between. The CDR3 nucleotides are TGCAGTTTCCTTCCATCCCGGGGACGAGCGTTCATGTACGAGCAGTACTTC. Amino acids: CSFLPSRGRAFMYEQYF.

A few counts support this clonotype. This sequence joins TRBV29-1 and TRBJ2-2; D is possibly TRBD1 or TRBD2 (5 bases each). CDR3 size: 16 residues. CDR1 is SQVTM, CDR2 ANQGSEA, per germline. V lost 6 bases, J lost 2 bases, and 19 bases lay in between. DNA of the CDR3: TGCAGCGTCACCCCTCCGGGACGGAAAAACACCGGGGAGCTGTTTTTT. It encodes CSVTPPGRKNTGELFF.

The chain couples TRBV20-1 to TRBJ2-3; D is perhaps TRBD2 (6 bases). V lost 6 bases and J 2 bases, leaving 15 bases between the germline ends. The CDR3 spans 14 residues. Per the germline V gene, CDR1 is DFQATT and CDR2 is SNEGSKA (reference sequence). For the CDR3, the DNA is TGCAGTGCCCGGTCGGGAGCGGCCACAGATACGCAGTATTTT. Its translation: CSARSGAATDTQYF.

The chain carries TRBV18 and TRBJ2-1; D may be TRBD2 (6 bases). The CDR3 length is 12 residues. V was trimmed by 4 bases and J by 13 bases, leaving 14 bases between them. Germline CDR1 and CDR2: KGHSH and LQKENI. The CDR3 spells CASSQIRETQFF. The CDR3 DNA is TGTGCCAGCTCACAAATCCGGGAGACCCAGTTCTTC.

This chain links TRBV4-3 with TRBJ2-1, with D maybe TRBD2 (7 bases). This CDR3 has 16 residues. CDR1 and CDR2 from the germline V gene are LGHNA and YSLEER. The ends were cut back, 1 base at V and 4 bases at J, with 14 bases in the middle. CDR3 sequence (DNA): TGCGCCAGCAGCCAAGGATCAGCGGGGACATACAATGAGCAGTTCTTC. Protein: CASSQGSAGTYNEQFF.